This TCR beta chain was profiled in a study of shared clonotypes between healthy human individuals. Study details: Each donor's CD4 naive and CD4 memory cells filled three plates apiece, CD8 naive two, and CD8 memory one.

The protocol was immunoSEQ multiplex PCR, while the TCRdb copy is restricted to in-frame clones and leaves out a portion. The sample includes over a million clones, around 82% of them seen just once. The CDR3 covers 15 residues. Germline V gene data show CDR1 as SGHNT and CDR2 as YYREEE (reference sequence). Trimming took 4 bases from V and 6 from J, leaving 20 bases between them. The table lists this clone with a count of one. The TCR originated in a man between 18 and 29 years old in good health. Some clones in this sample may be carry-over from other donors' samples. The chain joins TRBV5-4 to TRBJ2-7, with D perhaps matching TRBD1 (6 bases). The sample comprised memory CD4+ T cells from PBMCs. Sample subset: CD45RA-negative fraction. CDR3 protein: CASSAGSEGVFEQYF. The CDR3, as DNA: TGTGCCAGCAGCGCTGGCTCCGAGGGGGTTTTCGAGCAGTACTTC.